Below, 32 T cell receptor beta chains from the same sample are listed, as sequenced in a study of shared clonotypes between healthy human individuals. It was CD45RO-negative cells, positively selected for CCR7, that made up naive CD8 cells, with terminally differentiated effector memory CD45RA+ cells excluded. The protocol was immunoSEQ multiplex PCR, while the TCRdb copy is restricted to in-frame clones and leaves out a portion. The sample holds about 580,000 clones, about 98% seen once. The sample taken for sequencing was naive CD8+ T cells sorted from blood. These TCRs come from a man younger than 45 in good health.

The chain links TRBV11-2 to TRBJ2-7; D unresolved. CDR1 and CDR2 from the germline V gene are SGHAT and FQNNGV. The CDR3 has 14 residues. The ends were cut back, 5 bases at V and 6 bases at J, with 17 bases in the middle. The CDR3 DNA reads TGTGCCAGCAGCCTTGGGCCTATACCCTTCGAGCAGTACTTC. Amino acids: CASSLGPIPFEQYF.

The chain links TRBV5-1 to TRBJ1-1, with D possibly TRBD1 on 6 matching bases. Deletions cut 6 bases from V and 1 base from J, with 28 bases between. The V gene's germline CDR1 is SGHRS and CDR2 YFSETQ. This CDR3 region has 19 residues. CDR3 loop: CASMLGIWGAAVRNTEAFF. CDR3 nucleotides: TGCGCCAGCATGTTGGGTATATGGGGGGCGGCGGTTCGGAACACTGAAGCTTTCTTT. Complete variable domain (other parts from reference TRBV5-1 and TRBJ1-1): KAGVTQTPRYLIKTRGQQVTLSCSPISGHRSVSWYQQTPGQGLQFLFEYFSETQRNKGNFPGRFSGRQFSNSRSEMNVSTLELGDSALYLCASMLGIWGAAVRNTEAFFGQGTRLTVV.

This rearrangement joins TRBV27 to TRBJ2-3; D unclear. Germline CDR1 reads MNHEY; CDR2 reads SMNVEV (reference sequence). The CDR3 is 16 residues long. Trimming took 8 bases from V and 2 from J, leaving 20 bases between them. CDR3 sequence reads: CASSLSPGDLTDTQYF. As DNA, the CDR3 is TGTGCCAGCTCTCTGTCGCCCGGAGACCTCACAGATACGCAGTATTTT.

The chain combines TRBV5-1 with TRBJ1-2; D remains ambiguous. Germline V gene data show CDR1 as SGHRS and CDR2 as YFSETQ. The CDR3 runs to 11 residues. Trimming pared 4 bases from V and 7 bases from J, leaving 8 bases between. CDR3 protein: CASSLDGGYTF. As DNA, the CDR3 is TGCGCCAGCAGCCTTGACGGTGGCTACACCTTC.

This chain connects TRBV5-1 to TRBJ2-3; TRBD2 matches 12 bases. V dropped 9 bases and J dropped 6; count of bases not matched to a gene: 8. The CDR3 extends over 14 amino acids. Germline CDR1 is SGHRS and CDR2 is YFSETQ. CDR3 nucleotide sequence: TGCGCCACCTCGACTAGCGGGGGCGTGGATACGCAGTATTTT. Protein sequence: CATSTSGGVDTQYF.

The V and J genes are TRBV7-9 and TRBJ2-7, with no clear D. This CDR3 is 14 amino acids long. The germline V gene encodes CDR1 SEHNR and CDR2 FQNEAQ (reference sequence). Trimming took 1 base from V and 2 from J, leaving 9 bases between them. This CDR3 is CASSLVISAYEQYF. CDR3 bases: TGTGCCAGCAGCTTAGTTATATCCGCCTACGAGCAGTACTTC.

The DNA for the CDR3 is TGCGCCAGCAGCCAAGATCTGGGGGCTTTTGGAGGTGCAACTGAAGCTTTCTTT. Protein sequence: CASSQDLGAFGGATEAFF. V and J are TRBV4-1 and TRBJ1-1; D may be TRBD1 (6 bases). Trimming stripped 0 bases from V and 5 bases from J, with 22 bases between. Germline V CDR1 and CDR2: MGHRA, YSYEKL. This CDR3 is built from 18 residues.

The J gene is TRBJ2-6, the V gene TRBV27, with D unclear. The CDR3 is made up of 13 amino acids. From germline, CDR1 is MNHEY and CDR2 SMNVEV (reference sequence). Trimming took 8 bases from V and 0 from J, leaving 5 bases between them. CDR3 nucleotides: TGTGCCAGCGGAGCCTCTGGGGCCAACGTCCTGACTTTC. This sequence encodes CASGASGANVLTF.

Details on this clone: Distinct nucleotide sequences in the sample also encode this CDR3. The chain has TRBV18 and TRBJ2-7; a weak D match, TRBD1 (5 bases). Germline-derived CDR1 and CDR2 are KGHSH and LQKENI. Deletions cut 5 bases from V and 1 base from J, with 9 bases between. CDR3 length: 13 amino acids. CDR3 DNA: TGTGCCAGCTCAGAAGGGGCATCCTACGAGCAGTACTTC. The encoded protein is CASSEGASYEQYF.

V is TRBV19 and J is TRBJ1-2, with D maybe TRBD1 (5 bases). The germline V gene has CDR1 LNHDA and CDR2 SQIVND (reference sequence). The V end was cut by 7 bases, the J end by 1 base, with 7 bases between. The CDR3 spans 12 residues. CDR3 region: CASKTDNYGYTF. CDR3 nucleotides: TGTGCCAGTAAGACAGATAACTATGGCTACACCTTC.

The CDR3 region is CASSALNQPQHF. CDR3 DNA sequence: TGTGCCAGCAGTGCCCTAAATCAGCCCCAGCATTTT. The chain joins TRBV6-1 to TRBJ1-5; D is undetermined. CDR1 is MNHNS, CDR2 SASEGT, per germline. The CDR3 is 12 residues long. V lost 4 bases and J 4 bases, leaving 5 bases between the germline ends.

The chain recombines TRBV7-9 with TRBJ2-2; maybe TRBD1 (6 bases). There are 17 residues in the CDR3. The ends were cut back, 4 bases at V and 7 bases at J, with 22 bases in the middle. Germline CDR1 reads SEHNR; CDR2 reads FQNEAQ (reference sequence). The CDR3 protein is CASSSGTSKARYGELFF. DNA for the CDR3: TGTGCCAGCAGCTCCGGGACATCTAAAGCGCGGTACGGGGAGCTGTTTTTT.

This clone was seen a single time. This rearrangement joins TRBV25-1 to TRBJ1-2; D gene ambiguous. This CDR3 region has 12 residues. The germline V gene encodes CDR1 MGHDK and CDR2 SYGVNS. Trimming cost V 1 base and J 6 bases, with 6 bases left between them. The CDR3 DNA reads TGTGCCAGCAGTGAATCTTGGGATGGCTACACCTTC. Amino acid sequence: CASSESWDGYTF.

The chain combines TRBV11-2 with TRBJ2-1; D possibly corresponds to TRBD2 (6 bases). This CDR3 contains 16 residues. Between the trimmed V and J ends, which lost 4 bases and 0 bases, there was a span of 13 bases. Germline assignment: CDR1 SGHAT and CDR2 FQNNGV. The CDR3 loop reads CASSSPGGSSYNEQFF. DNA of the CDR3: TGTGCCAGCAGCTCTCCCGGGGGTAGCTCCTACAATGAGCAGTTCTTC.

This chain joins TRBV30 and TRBJ1-1, with TRBD1 matching over 7 bases. V lost 5 bases and J lost 0; bases outside the gene matches: 15. The CDR3 length is 17 residues. Germline loops: CDR1 GTSNPN, CDR2 SVGIG (reference sequence). This CDR3 reads CAWSGSRDSFMNTEAFF. The CDR3 coding sequence is TGTGCCTGGTCAGGTTCCCGGGACAGCTTCATGAACACTGAAGCTTTCTTT.

CDR3 protein: CAAGSTVEQYF. The DNA of the CDR3 is TGTGCCGCGGGATCGACAGTAGAGCAGTACTTC. V is TRBV27 and J is TRBJ2-7; tentative D call: TRBD2 (6 bases). The CDR3 has 11 amino acids. Trimming shortened V by 11 bases and J by 7 bases, and 15 bases separated the two germline ends. Germline V CDR1 and CDR2: MNHEY, SMNVEV (reference sequence).

This chain links TRBV28 with TRBJ2-7; D perhaps matches TRBD2 (6 bases). From germline, CDR1 is MDHEN and CDR2 SYDVKM. The length of the CDR3 is 14 residues. V was shortened by 4 bases and J by 1 base, with 11 bases between the two germline ends. The CDR3 protein is CASSWVSGSYEQYF. The CDR3 DNA is TGTGCCAGCAGTTGGGTTAGCGGATCCTACGAGCAGTACTTC.

The gene calls are TRBV18 and TRBJ2-1; 13 nucleotides line up with TRBD2. This CDR3 comprises 16 residues. Unmatched junction bases numbered 5, after V lost 1 base and J lost 8 bases. CDR1 is KGHSH, CDR2 LQKENI, per germline. The CDR3 loop reads CASSPRGLAGEDEQFF. The CDR3 DNA follows: TGTGCCAGCTCACCACGAGGACTAGCGGGAGAGGATGAGCAGTTCTTC.

The chain combines TRBV11-2 with TRBJ2-1; D unresolved. The CDR3 has 14 amino acids. V lost 5 bases to trimming and J lost 9 bases, with 17 bases between them. Germline V gives CDR1 SGHAT, CDR2 FQNNGV. CDR3 protein: CASSPPNRAGEQFF. CDR3 DNA: TGTGCCAGCAGCCCCCCTAATCGGGCCGGTGAGCAGTTCTTC.

For this clone: This sample includes further DNA sequences coding for the same CDR3. The J gene is TRBJ2-7, the V gene TRBV5-1, with D unclear. Trimming shortened V by 4 bases and J by 2 bases, and 10 bases separated the two germline ends. Germline CDR1 is SGHRS and CDR2 is YFSETQ. The CDR3 length is 13 residues. The CDR3 region is CASSPGRTYEQYF. The CDR3, as DNA: TGCGCCAGCAGCCCGGGTCGTACCTACGAGCAGTACTTC.

This chain uses TRBV10-1 with TRBJ2-1, with D possibly matching TRBD2 (6 bases). Germline values: CDR1 WNHNN, CDR2 SYGVQD (reference sequence). Between the trimmed V and J ends, which lost 4 bases and 8 bases, there was a span of 21 bases. This CDR3 comprises 16 residues. The CDR3 sequence is CASSGPAWGDEDEQFF. The CDR3 DNA reads as TGCGCCAGCAGTGGGCCCGCTTGGGGGGATGAGGATGAGCAGTTCTTC.

A note on this clone: Distinct nucleotide sequences in the sample also encode this CDR3. The gene calls are TRBV19 and TRBJ2-7, with 7 bases matching TRBD1. Trimming took 6 bases from V and 1 from J; bases not matched to a gene: 6. The germline CDR1 and CDR2 sequences are LNHDA and SQIVND (reference sequence). CDR3 length: 14 amino acids. As DNA, the CDR3 is TGTGCCAGTAGCTCGACAGGGAGTTCCTACGAGCAGTACTTC. This gives the protein CASSSTGSSYEQYF.

Notes on this clone: The junction departs from germline at one end; a sequencing error may be responsible. V is TRBV5-4 and J is TRBJ2-7; 9 nucleotides match TRBD1. Germline V gene data show CDR1 as SGHNT and CDR2 as YYREEE (reference sequence). The CDR3 is 13 residues long. Written as DNA, the CDR3 is TGTGCCAGCAGATTGGACAGGGGTATGGAGCAGTACTTC. Residues: CASRLDRGMEQYF.

This clone showed up just once. The V and J genes are TRBV5-5 and TRBJ1-1, with D maybe TRBD1 (6 bases). This CDR3 has 13 residues. The V end was cut by 4 bases, the J end by 0 bases, with 7 bases between. Per germline, CDR1 SGHKS and CDR2 YYEKEE (reference sequence). The CDR3 loop reads CASSGGLNTEAFF. The CDR3, as DNA: TGTGCCAGCAGCGGGGGCTTGAACACTGAAGCTTTCTTT.

This clone appeared once. The chain uses TRBV29-1 and TRBJ2-2; 8 nucleotides align to TRBD2. Germline trimming cut 7 bases from V and 1 base from J; bases unmatched to any gene: 5. Germline V gives CDR1 SQVTM, CDR2 ANQGSEA. The CDR3 has 14 residues. As DNA, the CDR3 is TGCAGCGCACCCCGGGGGGGGAACACCGGGGAGCTGTTTTTT. This encodes CSAPRGGNTGELFF.

In its sample, this clone was seen once. The gene calls are TRBV2 and TRBJ1-2, with no clear D. There are 14 residues in the CDR3. Germline CDR1 SNHLY, CDR2 FYNNEI. V was clipped by 8 bases and J by 0 bases, with 13 bases between them. The CDR3 nucleotides read TGTGCCAGCCTGGACCTGGATCCTAACTATGGCTACACCTTC. Translating it yields CASLDLDPNYGYTF.

This clone was found once. Distinct nucleotide sequences in the sample also encode this CDR3. The chain employs TRBV10-2 and TRBJ2-7; D is ambiguous. The CDR3 extends over 11 amino acids. From germline, CDR1 is WSHSY and CDR2 SAAADI. Trimming removed 4 bases at V and 1 base at J, with 2 bases between. CDR3 DNA sequence: TGCGCCAGCAGTGTATCCTACGAGCAGTACTTC. Protein product: CASSVSYEQYF.

The chain carries TRBV27 and TRBJ2-1, with 10 bases lining up with TRBD1. The CDR3 has 15 residues. V was pared by 7 bases and J by 6 bases, with 9 bases of the junction left unmatched. The germline gives CDR1 MNHEY, CDR2 SMNVEV (reference sequence). CDR3 sequence (DNA): TGTGCCAGCATCCATGGGACAGGGGCCTTCAATGAGCAGTTCTTC. It encodes CASIHGTGAFNEQFF.

The chain combines TRBV5-1 with TRBJ2-7; TRBD1 aligns across 7 bases. This CDR3 has 14 amino acids. V gave up 4 bases and J gave up 6 bases; unmatched junction bases: 10. Germline V gene sequence: CDR1 SGHRS, CDR2 YFSETQ. CDR3 sequence: CASSQPNSGGEQYF. The CDR3 DNA is TGCGCCAGCAGCCAGCCTAATTCAGGGGGCGAGCAGTACTTC.

The J gene is TRBJ2-7, the V gene TRBV28, with 13 nucleotides matching TRBD2. CDR1 and CDR2 from the germline V gene are MDHEN and SYDVKM. The CDR3 runs to 14 residues. The trim removed 6 bases at V and 4 bases at J, leaving 3 bases unmatched. The CDR3 region has the DNA TGTGCCAGCAGCAGACTAGCGGGAGGTTACGAGCAGTACTTC. Protein sequence: CASSRLAGGYEQYF. The whole variable domain, remainder taken from reference TRBV28 and TRBJ2-7, is DVKVTQSSRYLVKRTGEKVFLECVQDMDHENMFWYRQDPGLGLRLIYFSYDVKMKEKGDIPEGYSVSREKKERFSLILESASTNQTSMYLCASSRLAGGYEQYFGPGTRLTVT.

The DNA of the CDR3 is TGTGCCAGCAGCCCATCTAGCGGGAGTTACAATGAGCAGTTCTTC. The encoded protein is CASSPSSGSYNEQFF. V and J are TRBV11-2 and TRBJ2-1, with 10 bases identical to TRBD2. J lost 4 bases, V lost 5 bases, and 5 bases had no gene match. From germline, CDR1 is SGHAT and CDR2 FQNNGV. This CDR3 comprises 15 residues.

J is TRBJ1-1 and V is TRBV5-1, with D unclear. Germline loops: CDR1 SGHRS, CDR2 YFSETQ. This CDR3 region has 12 residues. Trimming took 6 bases from V and 5 from J, leaving 11 bases between them. This CDR3 reads CASIGGGTEAFF. In nucleotides, the CDR3 is TGCGCCAGCATTGGAGGTGGAACTGAAGCTTTCTTT.